The source of this T cell receptor (beta chain) is a study of blood T cell repertoires in COVID-19. Study-level information: Collection of acute and convalescent COVID-19 samples took place in the United States, Italy and Spain. T cells, B-cell-depleted T cells, or PBMCs supplied cDNA or gDNA.

Data came from immunoSEQ multiplex PCR; TCRdb stores just in-frame clones and leaves some out. Here the sample spans some 290,000 clones, about four fifths being singletons. Germline CDR1 is LGHNA and CDR2 is YSLEER. This CDR3 is 18 amino acids long. Trimming left V 3 bases short and J 6 bases short, with 23 bases between. The J gene is TRBJ2-2, the V gene TRBV4-3, with D possibly matching TRBD1 (6 bases). This TCR derives from a woman in her fifties or sixties with active or convalescent COVID-19. The sequenced sample consisted of peripheral blood. CDR3 residues: CASSQTLKPGVGPGELFF. DNA of the CDR3: TGCGCCAGCAGCCAGACGCTGAAACCAGGGGTTGGACCCGGGGAGCTGTTTTTT.